These T cell receptor beta chains were read from a single sample in a study of regulatory T cells in long-lasting Graves disease. MiXCR was run by TCRdb on the multiplex PCR reads, yielding one entry per CDR3 protein. The sample yields under 400,000 distinct CDR3 sequences, about a sixth seen once. These data are also associated with another study on T cells in Graves' hyperthyroidism and ophthalmopathy.

Sequences were derived from peripheral blood mononuclear cells (PBMCs), sampled at new diagnosis, from a patient treated with antithyroid drugs. The receptors derive from a man in his forties with Graves disease. The conserved cysteine and the conserved F or W are not part of the CDR3 here. The D gene is left open where the match is weak.

V gene: TRBV11-2
D gene: -
J gene: TRBJ2-7
CDR3 protein: ASSQIYPTYEQY

V gene: TRBV6-5
D gene: -
J gene: TRBJ2-1
CDR3 protein: ASSYYSGQTEQF

V gene: TRBV6-2/TRBV6-3
D gene: TRBD2
J gene: TRBJ2-5
CDR3 protein: ASSLDFAGGNEETQY

V gene: TRBV20-1
D gene: TRBD1
J gene: TRBJ2-3
CDR3 protein: SAKGQGPTDTQY

V gene: TRBV2
D gene: -
J gene: TRBJ2-1
CDR3 protein: ATSLIQGTNEQF

V gene: TRBV5-4
D gene: -
J gene: TRBJ2-1
CDR3 protein: ASRQGLNNNEQF

V gene: TRBV10-3
D gene: -
J gene: TRBJ1-5
CDR3 protein: AISGSNQPQH

V gene: TRBV20-1
D gene: TRBD1
J gene: TRBJ2-7
CDR3 protein: SASDRGYEQY

V gene: TRBV3-1
D gene: -
J gene: TRBJ1-1
CDR3 protein: ASSQGGPEAF

V gene: TRBV29-1
D gene: -
J gene: TRBJ2-3
CDR3 protein: SVGVGHTQY

V gene: TRBV2
D gene: TRBD1
J gene: TRBJ1-4
CDR3 protein: ASSITGGNEKLF

V gene: TRBV9
D gene: TRBD1
J gene: TRBJ1-6
CDR3 protein: ASSGTGTGGNIGSPLH

V gene: TRBV24-1
D gene: TRBD1
J gene: TRBJ1-5
CDR3 protein: VTSDRTGGGQPQH

V gene: TRBV11-1
D gene: -
J gene: TRBJ2-5
CDR3 protein: ASSFGVRRQETQY

V gene: TRBV10-3
D gene: -
J gene: TRBJ2-2
CDR3 protein: AISELGGANTGELF

V gene: TRBV6-1
D gene: -
J gene: TRBJ2-7
CDR3 protein: ASRVLGLWEQY

V gene: TRBV30
D gene: -
J gene: TRBJ1-2
CDR3 protein: AWSVNGNGYT

V gene: TRBV7-9
D gene: -
J gene: TRBJ1-3
CDR3 protein: ASSLVLRQTQASGNTIY

V gene: TRBV5-1
D gene: -
J gene: TRBJ2-1
CDR3 protein: ASSLEAGYNEQF

V gene: TRBV10-1
D gene: -
J gene: TRBJ2-6
CDR3 protein: ATGTGPNGANVLT

V gene: TRBV10-1
D gene: -
J gene: TRBJ2-7
CDR3 protein: ASSEGPEQY

V gene: TRBV3-1
D gene: -
J gene: TRBJ2-7
CDR3 protein: ASSQQVGAYEQY

V gene: TRBV15
D gene: -
J gene: TRBJ2-7
CDR3 protein: ATSRRTGQTYEQY

V gene: TRBV5-1
D gene: -
J gene: TRBJ2-3
CDR3 protein: ASSLEQGYTQY

V gene: TRBV29-1
D gene: -
J gene: TRBJ2-7
CDR3 protein: SVAPGEHEQY

V gene: TRBV11-3
D gene: TRBD1
J gene: TRBJ2-2
CDR3 protein: ASSKRDRDTGELF

V gene: TRBV28
D gene: -
J gene: TRBJ2-1
CDR3 protein: ASSFVYNEQF

V gene: TRBV6-1
D gene: -
J gene: TRBJ1-5
CDR3 protein: ASSPQGYNQPQH

V gene: TRBV11-2
D gene: -
J gene: TRBJ2-1
CDR3 protein: ASSSRGDSSYNEQF

V gene: TRBV5-1
D gene: -
J gene: TRBJ2-7
CDR3 protein: ASSLGGYVSYEQY

V gene: TRBV27
D gene: TRBD1
J gene: TRBJ1-6
CDR3 protein: ASTPSGTAYNSPLH

V gene: TRBV7-9
D gene: -
J gene: TRBJ2-1
CDR3 protein: ASSTTHGASYNEQF

V gene: TRBV5-1
D gene: -
J gene: TRBJ1-6
CDR3 protein: ASGDTYNSPLH

V gene: TRBV24-1
D gene: TRBD2
J gene: TRBJ2-5
CDR3 protein: ATSGEETQY

V gene: TRBV5-1
D gene: -
J gene: TRBJ2-3
CDR3 protein: ASGPTGTDTQY

V gene: TRBV5-1
D gene: TRBD2
J gene: TRBJ2-1
CDR3 protein: ASKLAGGYNEQF

V gene: TRBV7-9
D gene: -
J gene: TRBJ2-1
CDR3 protein: ASSLLGGGSYNEQF

V gene: TRBV4-1
D gene: -
J gene: TRBJ2-7
CDR3 protein: ASSQGGTAGAYEQY

V gene: TRBV4-2
D gene: -
J gene: TRBJ2-7
CDR3 protein: ASSQDWEQY

V gene: TRBV20-1
D gene: -
J gene: TRBJ1-5
CDR3 protein: SARTAKNQPQH

V gene: TRBV7-2
D gene: TRBD2
J gene: TRBJ2-7
CDR3 protein: ASSLGAGGSRYEQY

V gene: TRBV19
D gene: TRBD2
J gene: TRBJ2-2
CDR3 protein: ASTQLSGRPGELF

V gene: TRBV5-1
D gene: TRBD2
J gene: TRBJ2-3
CDR3 protein: ASSETSGTDTQY

V gene: TRBV5-1
D gene: TRBD2
J gene: TRBJ2-1
CDR3 protein: ASSFTSGGVGEQF

V gene: TRBV29-1
D gene: -
J gene: TRBJ2-7
CDR3 protein: SVARGQGEQY

V gene: TRBV14
D gene: -
J gene: TRBJ2-3
CDR3 protein: ASSHAETQY

V gene: TRBV5-1
D gene: -
J gene: TRBJ1-4
CDR3 protein: ASSRTGRYEKLF

V gene: TRBV20-1
D gene: -
J gene: TRBJ2-5
CDR3 protein: SAAKAQETQY

V gene: TRBV7-9
D gene: -
J gene: TRBJ1-1
CDR3 protein: ASSRGVTEAF

V gene: TRBV5-1
D gene: TRBD1
J gene: TRBJ1-2
CDR3 protein: ASSNTGGYGYT

V gene: TRBV18
D gene: TRBD1
J gene: TRBJ1-1
CDR3 protein: ASSPGQGRTEAF

V gene: TRBV28
D gene: -
J gene: TRBJ1-4
CDR3 protein: ASSSPTRATNEKLF

V gene: TRBV7-2
D gene: TRBD2
J gene: TRBJ2-5
CDR3 protein: ASSLGGGALTSQY

V gene: TRBV28
D gene: TRBD2
J gene: TRBJ2-5
CDR3 protein: ASSFPGGGDQETQY

V gene: TRBV11-3
D gene: -
J gene: TRBJ2-3
CDR3 protein: ASSPESADTQY

V gene: TRBV7-3
D gene: -
J gene: TRBJ1-1
CDR3 protein: ASSLLAAANTEAF

V gene: TRBV6-5
D gene: -
J gene: TRBJ1-4
CDR3 protein: ASSYLLRGRGELF

V gene: TRBV5-4
D gene: -
J gene: TRBJ2-7
CDR3 protein: ASSLGRRAYEQY

V gene: TRBV10-1
D gene: -
J gene: TRBJ2-1
CDR3 protein: ASSSGPRYEQF

V gene: TRBV11-2
D gene: -
J gene: TRBJ2-1
CDR3 protein: ASSLGRGLGRGFNNEQF